The 22 T cell receptor beta chains given below trace back to one sample, sequenced in a study of T cells in women clearing cervical HPV infection (dated by TCRdb to between 2018 and 2020). Library construction relied on the immunoSEQ multiplex PCR assay. TCRdb retrieved this table from immuneACCESS and kept in-frame rearrangements only. Not all clones are present; in checked studies, unresolved V genes account for under half, and no reason is known for the remainder. The table kept for this sample lists more than 15,000 clones. About 10% of the sample comes from the top ten. The specimen sequenced was blood buffy coat. The source is a woman aged 18 to 75 with a cervical HPV16 infection that either progressed to CIN3+ or cleared (not recorded which).

A remark on this clone: The CDR3 extends 3 residues past the end of the read, so its final part is completed from the germline J gene. The chain employs TRBV6-4 and TRBJ1-1, with 8 bases that match TRBD1. The CDR3 covers 14 residues. Germline V gene data show CDR1 as MRHNA and CDR2 as SNTAGT. The V segment lost 8 bases and the J segment 4 bases; nucleotides outside the gene matches: 9. The CDR3 DNA, read in part, is TGTGCCAGCGCACCCTCTGACAGGGGCACTGAA. Protein: CASAPSDRGTE. The full CDR3 protein is CASAPSDRGTEAFF.

About this clone itself: The read finishes 3 residues shy of the CDR3 end, and the germline J gene is used to complete it. This chain links TRBV10-2 with TRBJ2-1; the match to TRBD2 covers 11 bases. Trimming at V came to 5 bases and at J to 7 bases, leaving 10 bases not matched to a gene. In germline, CDR1 is WSHSY, CDR2 SAAADI. CDR3 length: 16 residues. CDR3 amino acids: CASSPLAGGLQNEQFF. The CDR3 bases that were read are TGCGCCAGCAGTCCCTTAGCGGGAGGGCTACAGAATGAG.

On this clone: The observed sequence ends 3 residues before the CDR3 terminus, with the missing tail filled in from the germline J gene. V is TRBV24-1 and J is TRBJ2-2; TRBD1 aligns across 9 bases. This CDR3 has 14 residues. The ends lost 9 bases at V and 4 bases at J; junction bases unmatched: 5. CDR1 KGHDR and CDR2 SFDVKD come from the germline V gene. CDR3 DNA (partial): TGTGCCACCGCTAGGACAGGGGCCACCGGGGAG. Translated, it gives CATARTGATGE. The full CDR3 protein reads CATARTGATGELFF.

The CDR3 DNA, read in part, is TGCGCCAGCAACCTAGGGGTTGGGACTGAA. Amino acid sequence: CASNLGVGTE. The CDR3 reads in full as CASNLGVGTEAFF. The V and J genes are TRBV5-1 and TRBJ1-1; D may be TRBD1 (5 bases). The CDR3 extends 3 residues past the end of the read, so its final part is completed from the germline J gene. Germline CDR1 SGHRS, CDR2 YFSETQ. This CDR3 contains 13 residues. Deletions cut 6 bases from V and 5 bases from J, with 14 bases between.

Of note for this clone: Sequencing ends 3 residues short of the CDR3 end; the germline J gene provides the rest. The chain employs TRBV30 and TRBJ2-1, with no clear D. V was clipped by 3 bases and J by 1 base, with 4 bases between them. Germline values: CDR1 GTSNPN, CDR2 SVGIG (reference sequence). The length of the CDR3 is 12 residues. CDR3 DNA, as far as it was read: TGTGCCTGGAGAGGGTCCTACAATGAG. It translates to CAWRGSYNE. The whole CDR3 reads CAWRGSYNEQFF.

The part of the CDR3 DNA that was read is TGTGCCAGCTCTAGCGGTTTAAACCAAGAGACC. Translated, it gives CASSSGLNQET. The CDR3, in full, reads CASSSGLNQETQYF. This chain links TRBV5-4 with TRBJ2-5, with TRBD2 matching 7 bases. The read gets to within 3 residues of the CDR3 end, and the germline J gene fills in the rest. J lost 0 bases, V lost 7 bases, and 6 bases had no gene match. CDR1 is SGHNT and CDR2 is YYREEE in the germline V gene (reference sequence). The CDR3 spans 14 residues.

Notes on this clone: The read is 3 residues too short to cover the CDR3 end, so that end is filled in from the germline J gene. The V and J genes are TRBV4-1 and TRBJ1-5; no firm D call. Trimming pared 5 bases from V and 4 bases from J, leaving 21 bases between. The CDR3 consists of 17 residues. Germline V gene lookup returns CDR1 MGHRA and CDR2 YSYEKL. The CDR3 sequence: CASSYRGYPGRNQPQHF. CDR3 bases read: TGCGCCAGCAGCTACCGTGGCTACCCGGGGAGAAATCAGCCC.

As to this clone: The CDR3 extends 3 residues past the end of the read, so its final part is completed from the germline J gene. V and J are TRBV2 and TRBJ2-2, with 10 nucleotides matching TRBD1. The V and J ends lost 3 bases and 7 bases, in that order; junction bases with no gene match: 14. Germline CDR1 reads SNHLY; CDR2 reads FYNNEI. CDR3 size: 18 residues. Here the CDR3 reads CASSDPDRQGARGGELFF. The DNA read from the CDR3 is TGTGCCAGCAGTGATCCCGATCGACAGGGGGCGAGGGGCGGGGAG.

Note on this clone: The read terminates 3 residues ahead of where the CDR3 ends, so the germline J gene completes it. The rearrangement uses TRBV12-3 or TRBV12-4 and TRBJ2-5; no clear D gene. CDR3 length: 11 residues. Trimming left V 2 bases short and J 5 bases short, with 3 bases between. This CDR3 reads CASSLRETQYF. Partial CDR3 DNA: TGTGCCAGCAGTTTAAGGGAGACC.

About this clone itself: The read is 3 residues too short to cover the CDR3 end, so that end is filled in from the germline J gene. The chain combines TRBV7-8 with TRBJ2-2, with 10 nucleotides matching TRBD2. Germline CDR1 is SGHVS and CDR2 is FQNEAQ. CDR3 length equals 16 residues. V lost 5 bases and J lost 6; bases outside the gene matches: 9. CDR3 DNA (partial): TGTGCCAGCAGCCTACCACTAGCGGGAAGGGCCGGGGAG. Amino acids: CASSLPLAGRAGE. The full CDR3 reads CASSLPLAGRAGELFF.

Regarding this clone: The CDR3 extends 3 residues past the end of the read, so its final part is completed from the germline J gene. The chain has TRBV2 and TRBJ1-2, with D possibly matching TRBD1 (6 bases). Germline V CDR1 and CDR2: SNHLY, FYNNEI. The CDR3 length is 15 residues. CDR3 DNA, as far as it was read: TGTGCCAGCAGTGGGATAGGGGGTCTCGCGAGCGGC. This translates into CASSGIGGLASG. The entire CDR3 reads CASSGIGGLASGYTF.

On this clone itself: The missing CDR3 end, 3 residues past where the read stops, is filled in from the germline J gene. V and J are TRBV4-1 and TRBJ2-3, with D possibly TRBD1 on 5 matching bases. The germline V gene has CDR1 MGHRA and CDR2 YSYEKL. The CDR3 runs 15 residues. V was pared by 0 bases and J by 0 bases, with 7 bases between. The covered CDR3 bases are TGCGCCAGCAGCCAAGATCAGGGCAGCACAGATACG. Translation: CASSQDQGSTDT. The entire CDR3 is CASSQDQGSTDTQYF.

To note about this clone: The CDR3 end lies 3 residues beyond the end of the read and is filled in from the germline J gene. V and J are TRBV19 and TRBJ2-1, with a weak D call TRBD1 (5 bases). Trimming shortened V by 10 bases and J by 0 bases, and 13 bases separated the two germline ends. CDR3 length: 14 residues. Per germline, CDR1 LNHDA and CDR2 SQIVND (reference sequence). The CDR3 loop reads CATRRDSSYNEQFF. The CDR3 bases that were read are TGTGCCACTAGACGTGACAGCTCCTACAATGAG.

Regarding this clone: The sequenced fragment ends 3 residues before the CDR3 boundary, so the rest is inferred from the germline J gene. The chain links TRBV30 to TRBJ2-7; TRBD1 aligns across 7 bases. Germline V gene data show CDR1 as GTSNPN and CDR2 as SVGIG (reference sequence). The CDR3 has 16 residues. V trimming: 0 bases; J trimming: 6 bases; junction bases outside the gene matches: 14. This chain's CDR3 is CAWSVRSGTVFPEQYF. CDR3 DNA, as far as it was read: TGTGCCTGGAGTGTACGGTCCGGGACAGTCTTCCCCGAG.

As to this clone: With the read ending 3 residues before the CDR3 end, the germline J gene is used to fill in that end. The chain recombines TRBV19 with TRBJ1-2, with D tentatively TRBD1 (6 bases). Germline-derived CDR1 and CDR2 are LNHDA and SQIVND (reference sequence). This CDR3 has 13 amino acids. Trimming took 7 bases from V and 6 from J, leaving 15 bases between them. The CDR3 loop reads CASTPDRIHGYTF. CDR3 DNA (partial): TGTGCCAGTACCCCAGACAGGATCCATGGC.

On this clone: The missing CDR3 end, 3 residues past where the read stops, is filled in from the germline J gene. The V gene is TRBV19, the J gene TRBJ1-5, with D possibly being TRBD1 (5 bases). The V gene's germline CDR1 is LNHDA and CDR2 SQIVND (reference sequence). V shed 8 bases and J shed 0 bases, with 11 bases lying between them. This CDR3 is 14 amino acids long. The covered CDR3 bases are TGTGCCAGTCATAGGGGAAATAGCAATCAGCCC. Translated, it gives CASHRGNSNQP. Given in full, the CDR3 is CASHRGNSNQPQHF. The full variable domain, with the rest looked up from reference TRBV19 and TRBJ1-5, is DGGITQSPKYLFRKEGQNVTLSCEQNLNHDAMYWYRQDPGQGLRLIYYSQIVNDFQKGDIAEGYSVSREKKESFPLTVTSAQKNPTAFYLCASHRGNSNQPQHFGDGTRLSIL.

A note on this clone: The CDR3 goes on 3 residues after the read ends, and that part is filled in from the germline J gene. The chain combines TRBV2 with TRBJ2-5; D not resolved. CDR3 length: 11 residues. Trimming removed 7 bases at V and 2 bases at J, with 5 bases between. Germline lookup yields CDR1 SNHLY and CDR2 FYNNEI. CDR3 DNA, as far as it was read: TGTGCCAGCACCTTACAAGAGACC. Protein product: CASTLQET. The CDR3 reads in full as CASTLQETQYF. Full variable domain (remainder filled in from reference TRBV2 and TRBJ2-5): EPEVTQTPSHQVTQMGQEVILRCVPISNHLYFYWYRQILGQKVEFLVSFYNNEISEKSEIFDDQFSVERPDGSNFTLKIRSTKLEDSAMYFCASTLQETQYFGPGTRLLVL.

A note on this clone: The read stops 3 residues short of the end of the CDR3; the missing end is completed from the germline J gene. The chain uses TRBV29-1 and TRBJ1-1, with TRBD1 identical over 7 bases. V trimming: 6 bases; J trimming: 2 bases; junction bases outside the gene matches: 6. Germline values: CDR1 SQVTM, CDR2 ANQGSEA. CDR3 length equals 13 residues. The CDR3 sequence is CSVGDRANTEAFF. Incomplete CDR3 DNA: TGCAGCGTCGGAGACAGGGCAAACACTGAA.

Notes on this clone: The read is 3 residues too short to cover the CDR3 end, so that end is filled in from the germline J gene. The chain joins TRBV14 to TRBJ2-1; D gene ambiguous. CDR1 is SGHDN and CDR2 is FVKESK in the germline V gene. The CDR3 length is 17 residues. V gave up 7 bases and J gave up 3 bases, with 22 bases separating them. CDR3 DNA, as far as it was read: TGTGCCAGCACACCCTCGCGGCCGCAGAATTTCTACAATGAG. It encodes CASTPSRPQNFYNE. The full CDR3 protein reads CASTPSRPQNFYNEQFF.

A remark on this clone: Read data end 3 residues before the CDR3 end; the end is taken from the germline J gene. This chain uses TRBV19 with TRBJ2-7; 7 bases are shared with TRBD1. V lost 5 bases and J lost 5; bases outside the gene matches: 6. The CDR3 runs 13 residues. CDR1 and CDR2 (germline): LNHDA, SQIVND (reference sequence). The CDR3 bases that were read are TGTGCCAGTAGTGCAGGGGGAACACACGAG. Amino acid sequence: CASSAGGTHE. The CDR3, in full, reads CASSAGGTHEQYF.

The sequenced part of the CDR3 DNA is TGTGCTAGTGCCCGAGAAGGGGCTGAA. Encoded protein: CASAREGAE. The complete CDR3 sequence is CASAREGAEAFF. V and J are TRBV12-5 and TRBJ1-1; maybe TRBD1 (5 bases). The CDR3 goes on 3 residues after the read ends, and that part is filled in from the germline J gene. The CDR3 runs to 12 residues. Germline CDR1 reads LGHNT; CDR2 reads FRNRAP. V was pared by 7 bases and J by 6 bases, with 12 bases between.

Note on this clone: Read coverage stops 3 residues before the CDR3 terminus; the germline J gene supplies the remainder. J is TRBJ2-7 and V is TRBV7-3, with a tentative D call TRBD1 (5 bases). V lost 2 bases and J lost 0, with 20 bases in between. The CDR3 is 18 amino acids. Germline CDR1 SGHTA, CDR2 FQGTGA. CDR3 residues: CASSLLTSEQDPSYEQYF. The sequenced CDR3 bases are TGTGCCAGCAGCTTACTAACTTCCGAACAGGACCCCTCCTACGAG.